This TCR beta chain was obtained from a study of blood T cells in healthy people across ages. Study-wide results and caveats: The recorded TCR beta diversity per million T cells decreased in a roughly linear manner with age. When set beside aged donors, long-lived donors presented more naive CD4+ cells and higher diversity.

A J-beta primer mix and a sample-barcoded 5' primer were used in a second PCR of roughly 7 to 12 cycles. TCRdb used MiXCR to reprocess the 5' RACE reads, holding one entry per CDR3 protein. The repertoire has roughly 500,000 distinct CDR3 sequences, roughly 29% of them found once; the top ten carry around 20%. Ranging in age from about 6 to 100, the donors were healthy Caucasian individuals from Russia. Each donor's blood draw was 7.5 to 10 milliliters of peripheral blood. V was pared by 4 bases and J by 1 base, with 23 bases between. CDR1 and CDR2 from the germline V gene are SGDLS and YYNGEE. The CDR3 covers 18 residues. This clonotype was found a few times. Its specificity is not known.

Sequenced sample: blood. The chain joins TRBV9 to TRBJ2-5; perhaps TRBD2 as D (7 bases). The sequence derives from a woman aged 70-85 years in good health. CDR3 bases: TGTGCCAGCAGCTTGACCGGCCTCGGGGGGCCCGCCCAAGAGACCCAGTACTTC. Amino acids: CASSLTGLGGPAQETQYF.